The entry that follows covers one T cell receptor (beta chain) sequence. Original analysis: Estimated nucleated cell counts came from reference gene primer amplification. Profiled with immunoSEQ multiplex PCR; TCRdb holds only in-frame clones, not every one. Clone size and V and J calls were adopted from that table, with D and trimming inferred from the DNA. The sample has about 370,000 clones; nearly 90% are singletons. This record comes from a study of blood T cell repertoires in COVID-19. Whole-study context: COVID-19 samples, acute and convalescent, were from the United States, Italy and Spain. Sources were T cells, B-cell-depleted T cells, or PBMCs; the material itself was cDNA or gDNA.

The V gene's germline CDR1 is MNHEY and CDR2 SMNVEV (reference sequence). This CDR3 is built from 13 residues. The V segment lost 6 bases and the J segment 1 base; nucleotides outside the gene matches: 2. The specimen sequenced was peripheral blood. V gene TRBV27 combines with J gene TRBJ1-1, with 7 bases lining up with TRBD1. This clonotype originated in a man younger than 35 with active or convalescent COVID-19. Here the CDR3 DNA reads TGTGCCAGCAGAGACAGGGCGAACACTGAAGCTTTCTTT. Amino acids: CASRDRANTEAFF.